Listed below are T cell receptor beta chains from one sample, sequenced in a study of shared clonotypes between healthy human individuals. Clones were sequenced by immunoSEQ multiplex PCR, and TCRdb holds only the in-frame ones, with some missing. The sample lists 600,000 to 700,000 clones; less than 80% were seen once. The sample taken for sequencing was memory CD4+ T cells sorted from blood. The receptors come from a woman in her twenties or thirties in good health. Both conserved end residues are part of each CDR3. A D gene is named only where the DNA matches it firmly. Only some rows state a clone size, as once, few, many or a class for expanded clones.

d_call	v_call	j_call	clone_size	cdr3_nt	cdr3_aa
TRBD1	TRBV19	TRBJ1-4	.	TGTGCCAGTAGTGGACGAGGGACAGTTAATGAAAAACTGTTTTTT	CASSGRGTVNEKLFF
.	TRBV6-5	TRBJ1-3	.	TGTGCCAGCAGTAAGACGCGAACTGGAAACACCATATATTTT	CASSKTRTGNTIYF
.	TRBV5-8	TRBJ1-5	.	TGTGCCAGCAGCTACTTAGAGATCCGGGCGGGGGTTGGTCAGCCCCAGCATTTT	CASSYLEIRAGVGQPQHF
.	TRBV5-1	TRBJ2-3	.	TGCGCCAGCAGCTTGAGCGCGGCCACAGATACGCAGTATTTT	CASSLSAATDTQYF
.	TRBV28	TRBJ1-4	.	TGTGCCAGCAGTCCGCATGAAAAACTGTTTTTT	CASSPHEKLFF
TRBD2	TRBV11-3	TRBJ2-1	.	TGTGCCAGCAGCGCCACTAGCGGGAGGGCGGTACAGGAGCAGTTCTTC	CASSATSGRAVQEQFF
TRBD1	TRBV27	TRBJ2-5	.	TGTGCCAGCAGTCTAAACAGGGGGACGGAGACCCAGTACTTC	CASSLNRGTETQYF
TRBD1	TRBV5-1	TRBJ2-5	.	TGCGCCAGCCACAGGGGGCAGGGAGAGACCCAGTACTTC	CASHRGQGETQYF
TRBD2	TRBV7-6	TRBJ2-1	.	TGTGCCAGCAGCCCAAGACAGTCCATGGCCAGCGGGAGGGTAATCTTC	CASSPRQSMASGRVIF
TRBD1	TRBV6-1	TRBJ1-2	.	TGTGCCAGCAGTGTTCGCGGGACAGGCGGCTATGGCTACACCTTC	CASSVRGTGGYGYTF
.	TRBV5-1	TRBJ2-7	once	TGCGCCAGCAGCTTGGGGGAAAGCGAGCAGTACTTC	CASSLGESEQYF
TRBD1	TRBV28	TRBJ1-4	many	TGTGCCAGCATCCCCGGCTGGGGGACAGGAAGTCACAGTTCCGGTGAAAAACTGTTTTTT	CASIPGWGTGSHSSGEKLFF
.	TRBV7-8	TRBJ1-1	.	TGTGCCAGCAGCTTAAGTAGTATCGCCTCCCGAACTGAAGCTTTCTTT	CASSLSSIASRTEAFF
.	TRBV7-2	TRBJ1-1	.	TGTGCCAGCAGCTTAGTATCCGGCGAGGAAGCTTTCTTT	CASSLVSGEEAFF
.	TRBV11-2	TRBJ2-1	once	TGTGCCAGCAGCTTAGGCGAGGTAGCCTACAATGAGCAGTTCTTC	CASSLGEVAYNEQFF
.	TRBV6-5	TRBJ2-2	.	TGTGCCAGCAGTTACAAAAGCGGGTACGGAGGGGAGCTGTTTTTT	CASSYKSGYGGELFF
TRBD1	TRBV7-9	TRBJ1-4	.	TGTGCCAGCAGCTCGCGGGACAGGGGGCAGTCTAATGAAAAACTGTTTTTT	CASSSRDRGQSNEKLFF
TRBD2	TRBV27	TRBJ2-1	.	TGTGCCAGCAGTATACCGACTAGCGGATACAATGAGCAGTTCTTC	CASSIPTSGYNEQFF
.	TRBV30	TRBJ1-5	.	TGTGCCTGGAGCTACTATAGCAATCAGCCCCAGCATTTT	CAWSYYSNQPQHF
TRBD1	TRBV5-1	TRBJ1-2	.	TGCGCCAGCAGTTCCGGGACAGGGGCCCTAAACTATGGCTACACCTTC	CASSSGTGALNYGYTF
.	TRBV2	TRBJ1-1	once	TGTGCCAGCATATTCAGGGTGATCCACACTGAAGCTTTCTTT	CASIFRVIHTEAFF
.	TRBV19	TRBJ1-2	.	TGTGCCAGTAGTATAGCTCCAGCTAACTATGGCTACACCTTC	CASSIAPANYGYTF
.	TRBV29-1	TRBJ2-3	once	TGCAGCGTTCACCCAGATACGCAGTATTTT	CSVHPDTQYF
TRBD1	TRBV5-1	TRBJ1-2	once	TGCGCCAGCAGCTTTTACAGGGGAGGTAACTATGGCTACACCTTC	CASSFYRGGNYGYTF
.	TRBV5-1	TRBJ2-1	.	TGCGCCAGCAGTTACACCTCCTCGGCCTACAATGAGCAGTTCTTC	CASSYTSSAYNEQFF
.	TRBV18	TRBJ2-1	.	TGTGCCAGCTCACCGGGTAACTCCTACAATGAGCAGTTCTTC	CASSPGNSYNEQFF
TRBD2	TRBV7-9	TRBJ2-2	once	TGTGCCAGCAGCTTAGTGGGGACTAGCGGGAGTGAGACCGGGGAGCTGTTTTTT	CASSLVGTSGSETGELFF
.	TRBV4-2	TRBJ1-4	once	TGTGCCAGCAGAGAAGTCACAGGGGAAAAACTGTTTTTT	CASREVTGEKLFF
.	TRBV6-1	TRBJ1-1	few	TGTGCCAGCAGCAATTACAAGAACACTGAAGCTTTCTTT	CASSNYKNTEAFF
.	TRBV7-4	TRBJ2-2	.	TGTGCCAGCAGCCGGCCACCTATGGGAATTCACACCGGGGAGCTGTTTTTT	CASSRPPMGIHTGELFF
.	TRBV29-1	TRBJ2-7	once	TGCAGCGTTGAACGGCTAGGGGTCGTTCTCTTC	CSVERLGVVLF
TRBD1	TRBV29-1	TRBJ1-2	.	TGCAGCGTATTACAGGGGGCGGATGGCTACACCTTC	CSVLQGADGYTF
.	TRBV7-9	TRBJ2-3	few	TGTGCCAGCAGCCCAGATACGGATACGCAGTATTTT	CASSPDTDTQYF
.	TRBV7-9	TRBJ2-7	.	TGTGCTGTCCAGGGCGCCACCTACGAGCAGTACTTC	CAVQGATYEQYF
TRBD1	TRBV27	TRBJ2-5	.	TGTGCCATCCAGGCCCGAGACAGGGATCAAGTTCAGGGAGAGACCCAGTACTTC	CAIQARDRDQVQGETQYF
TRBD1	TRBV18	TRBJ2-7	.	TGTGCCAGCTCACCACCGCAGGGGGAGCTGAGCGAGCAGTACTTC	CASSPPQGELSEQYF
TRBD2	TRBV9	TRBJ2-3	.	TGTGCCAGCAGCGTTCTAGCGGGAGGGCCGTCGGATACGCAGTATTTT	CASSVLAGGPSDTQYF
.	TRBV5-1	TRBJ2-7	.	TGCGCCAGCAGCGAGGACGGTAGCGAGCAGTACTTC	CASSEDGSEQYF
.	TRBV19	TRBJ1-2	.	TGTGCCAGTAGAAAAAGGGGACGGGGGCCCACTAACTATGGCTACACCTTC	CASRKRGRGPTNYGYTF
TRBD1	TRBV25-1	TRBJ1-5	.	TGTGCCAGCAGTGAATCTTCTACCGGGACAGGGGCACAGCCCCAGCATTTT	CASSESSTGTGAQPQHF
.	TRBV5-4	TRBJ2-1	.	TGTGCCAGCAGCCTAAAATCAACTAGTTACAATGAGCAGTTCTTC	CASSLKSTSYNEQFF
.	TRBV11-3	TRBJ1-1	.	TGTGCCAGCAGCTCTTACTTGGGAACTGAAGCTTTCTTT	CASSSYLGTEAFF
TRBD2	TRBV5-1	TRBJ2-1	.	TGCGCCAGCAGCTTAATCCGTAGCGGGAGCTCCTACAATGAGCAGTTCTTC	CASSLIRSGSSYNEQFF
TRBD2	TRBV27	TRBJ2-5	many	TGTGCCAGCATGGTAGCGGGAGGCGAGACCCAGTACTTC	CASMVAGGETQYF
.	TRBV7-9	TRBJ1-2	.	TGTGCCAGCAGTCAGGGGCAGAGCTATGGCTACACCTTC	CASSQGQSYGYTF
.	TRBV6-5	TRBJ2-5	.	TGTGCCAGCAGCCCAACCTTTGGGATCCGGGAGACCCAGTACTTC	CASSPTFGIRETQYF
TRBD1	TRBV6-1	TRBJ1-1	few	TGTGCCAGGCTGCAGGGGGCTACTGAAGCTTTCTTT	CARLQGATEAFF
.	TRBV19	TRBJ2-7	once	TGTGCCAGTAGTATAGACACGACAGGCTACTACTACGAGCAGTACTTC	CASSIDTTGYYYEQYF
.	TRBV27	TRBJ2-3	.	TGTGCCAGCAGCCTTCAACAGAGAAAGGGTCAGGTTCCAGATACGCAGTATTTT	CASSLQQRKGQVPDTQYF
.	TRBV28	TRBJ2-3	.	TGTGCCAGCAGTTCAACAACAGATACGCAGTATTTT	CASSSTTDTQYF
.	TRBV9	TRBJ1-4	.	TGTGCCAGCAGCGCCAGGACGGCTGGGGGTGAAAAACTGTTTTTT	CASSARTAGGEKLFF
TRBD2	TRBV5-1	TRBJ2-1	once	TGCGCCAGCAGCACCGGGCGACTAGCGGGATACAATGAGCAGTTCTTC	CASSTGRLAGYNEQFF